This TCR beta chain was sequenced in a study of shared clonotypes between healthy human individuals. Study overall: Two female and a few male donors aged 18 to 49 were enrolled.

The germline V and J ends were trimmed by 4 bases and 2 bases, with 12 bases remaining between them. Per germline, CDR1 SQVTM and CDR2 ANQGSEA. The CDR3 loop spans 14 amino acids. With ten immunoSEQ deep assay plates, unsorted PBMC DNA underwent sequencing. This table comes from immunoSEQ multiplex PCR, and its TCRdb copy is limited to in-frame clones, with some not included. The repertoire holds around 500,000 clones, with approximately 80% as singletons. Donors, without exception, were Caucasian adults residing in Nashville, Tennessee. Genomic DNA, for the unsorted samples, came from some 100 million PBMCs.

The receptor comes from a woman aged 40-49 years in good health. Some clones in this sample may be carry-over from other donors' samples. Input material: PBMCs. The chain carries TRBV29-1 and TRBJ2-1, with D unresolved. The CDR3 nucleotides read TGCAGCGTTGCGGGCCTTGCCACCTACAATGAGCAGTTCTTC. It codes for CSVAGLATYNEQFF.